This T cell receptor beta chain stems from a study of beta chain features in type 1 diabetes. The study's findings and limits: Among patients with Type 1 diabetes, TCRB CDR3s were moderately but significantly shorter in every one of the four CD4+ subsets.

There are 15 residues in the CDR3. Trimming shortened V by 8 bases and J by 4 bases, and 20 bases separated the two germline ends. Germline assignment: CDR1 MDHEN and CDR2 SYDVKM. Only a few counts were recorded for this clone. Its specificity is not known. The authors reverse transcribed all of the isolated RNA, so sequencing captured expressed TCRB transcripts. Some clones are missing from TCRdb's copy, which holds only in-frame ones; the method was immunoSEQ multiplex PCR. Here the sample spans roughly 300,000 clones, approximately 9.7% being singletons. Post-sort purity exceeded 95% for all sorted populations.

The chain couples TRBV28 to TRBJ1-2; D is unresolved. The sequenced material came from central memory CD4+ T cells from blood. The receptor's source is a man younger than 45 with type 1 diabetes. The CDR3 DNA follows: TGTGCCAGCGCATCCCCCAACGGGCGGACCTATGGCTACACCTTC. This encodes CASASPNGRTYGYTF.